The next 4 T cell receptor beta chains were all read from a single sample in a study of blood T cell repertoires in COVID-19. Sequencing used immunoSEQ multiplex PCR; TCRdb keeps in-frame clones, though not all of them. The sample includes some 150,000 clones, about four fifths seen only once; the top ten take 2.2%. The sequencing sample was made of peripheral blood. The receptor source for this set is a man aged 65 to 85 with acute or convalescent COVID-19.

CDR3 region: CASSLTGTGELFF. CDR3 DNA sequence: TGTGCCAGCAGCCTCACAGGCACCGGGGAGCTGTTTTTT. The V and J genes are TRBV2 and TRBJ2-2; D is possibly TRBD1 (5 bases). The CDR3 contains 13 residues. The germline V gene encodes CDR1 SNHLY and CDR2 FYNNEI. V was clipped by 6 bases and J by 4 bases, with 9 bases between them. The whole variable domain, filled in from reference TRBV2 and TRBJ2-2, reads EPEVTQTPSHQVTQMGQEVILRCVPISNHLYFYWYRQILGQKVEFLVSFYNNEISEKSEIFDDQFSVERPDGSNFTLKIRSTKLEDSAMYFCASSLTGTGELFFGEGSRLTVL.

The rearrangement links TRBV6-5 to TRBJ2-7; weak D call: TRBD2 (6 bases). V dropped 9 bases and J dropped 5 bases, with 17 bases sitting between them. Germline V gene sequence: CDR1 MNHEY, CDR2 SVGAGI. This CDR3 has 13 amino acids. CDR3 in amino acids: CASAGTGTHEQYF. Here the CDR3 DNA reads TGTGCCAGTGCAGGGACTGGGACTCACGAGCAGTACTTC.

In nucleotides, the CDR3 is TGTGCCTGGAGTGCCTCGGGTGAATCACCCCTCCACTTT. Residues: CAWSASGESPLHF. The chain links TRBV30 to TRBJ1-6; D unresolved. The CDR3 runs to 13 residues. Germline V lookup: CDR1 GTSNPN, CDR2 SVGIG (reference sequence). Trimming left V 1 base short and J 10 bases short, with 11 bases between.

The chain links TRBV3-1 (or the pseudogene TRBV3-2) to TRBJ2-6, with D hard to call. Germline V CDR1 and CDR2: LGHDT, YNNKEL (reference sequence). The CDR3 is made up of 15 amino acids. Trimming shortened V by 0 bases and J by 0 bases, and 3 bases separated the two germline ends. The chain's CDR3 is CASSQDFSGANVLTF. Written as DNA, the CDR3 is TGTGCCAGCAGCCAAGACTTCTCTGGGGCCAACGTCCTGACTTTC.